The rows below give T cell receptor beta chains drawn from one sample of a study of blood T cells in healthy people across ages. TCRdb re-analysed the 5' RACE reads in MiXCR, keeping a single row per CDR3 protein. The repertoire holds 1.4 million to 1.5 million distinct CDR3 sequences, with 42% as singletons. The sample consisted of blood. These receptors originate from a woman between 18 and 29 years old in good health. The CDR3 runs from the conserved cysteine through the conserved F or W. A D gene is named only where the DNA matches it firmly. The size entry is marked missing in some rows and otherwise reads once, few, many or a size class.

>TRBD1|.|TRBJ2-1|TRBV6-1
CASSQINWDRYNEQFF
TGTGCCAGCTCACAGATTAATTGGGACAGATACAATGAGCAGTTCTTC
>TRBD1|.|TRBJ2-7|TRBV10-3
CAISVSQGAYEQYF
TGTGCCATCAGTGTATCACAGGGGGCCTACGAGCAGTACTTC
>.|.|TRBJ1-2|TRBV5-1
CASRLARLENYGYTF
TGCGCCAGCAGGCTAGCCAGGTTGGAGAACTATGGCTACACCTTC
>TRBD1|few|TRBJ1-2|TRBV6-5
CASTGQGYGYTF
TGTGCCAGCACCGGACAGGGATATGGCTACACCTTC
>.|few|TRBJ2-3|TRBV5-1
CASSLLGGQTDTQYF
TGCGCCAGCAGCTTGTTGGGGGGGCAAACAGATACGCAGTATTTT
>TRBD1|.|TRBJ1-1|TRBV28
CASRTGTGFNTEAFF
TGTGCCAGCAGAACCGGGACAGGGTTTAACACTGAAGCTTTCTTT
>.|many|TRBJ2-3|TRBV7-9
CASSPSGSSTDTQYF
TGTGCCAGCAGCCCTTCCGGTTCTAGCACAGATACGCAGTATTTT
>TRBD1|few|TRBJ2-7|TRBV28
CATQRTGPAYEQYF
TGTGCAACCCAACGGACAGGGCCCGCCTACGAGCAGTACTTC
>.|.|TRBJ2-3|TRBV2
CASSEGASLADTQYF
TGTGCCAGCAGTGAAGGCGCTAGCTTAGCGGATACGCAGTATTTT
>.|.|TRBJ1-2|TRBV4-1
CASSFTPADVAGYTF
TGCGCCAGCAGCTTTACCCCGGCGGATGTTGCTGGCTACACCTTC
>.|.|TRBJ1-2|TRBV3-1
CASSPNHAGGYTF
TGTGCCAGCAGCCCTAACCACGCGGGGGGCTACACCTTC
>.|few|TRBJ1-2|TRBV5-1
CASSFDFYGYTF
TGCGCCAGCAGCTTTGATTTCTATGGCTACACCTTC
>.|many|TRBJ2-7|TRBV7-3
CASSSNTYEQYF
TGTGCCAGCAGCTCAAACACCTACGAGCAGTACTTC
>.|many|TRBJ2-7|TRBV29-1
CSVEGPPSYEQYF
TGCAGCGTTGAGGGGCCACCTTCCTACGAGCAGTACTTC
>TRBD2|.|TRBJ2-3|TRBV12-3/TRBV12-4
CASRKTSQVGADTQYF
TGTGCCAGCAGAAAGACTAGCCAGGTTGGGGCAGATACGCAGTATTTT
>.|few|TRBJ2-5|TRBV9
CASSSQVKTGETQYF
TGTGCCAGCAGCTCCCAGGTCAAAACCGGAGAGACCCAGTACTTC
>.|.|TRBJ1-2|TRBV12-3/TRBV12-4
CASSLEGIGYTF
TGTGCCAGCAGTTTAGAGGGTATTGGCTACACCTTC
>.|.|TRBJ2-7|TRBV18
CASSPPGTTSYEQYF
TGTGCCAGCTCACCACCTGGGACCACCTCCTACGAGCAGTACTTC
>.|.|TRBJ2-1|TRBV20-1
CSANARGDYNEQFF
TGCAGTGCCAATGCCCGTGGCGATTACAATGAGCAGTTCTTC
>.|.|TRBJ1-6|TRBV27
CASSPGTSVYNSPLHF
TGTGCCAGCAGTCCGGGGACGTCGGTCTATAATTCACCCCTCCACTTT
>TRBD2|.|TRBJ2-7|TRBV6-5
CASRRLAGWEQYF
TGTGCCAGCAGAAGGCTAGCGGGCTGGGAGCAGTACTTC
>.|many|TRBJ2-1|TRBV24-1
CATSESAYSSYNEQFF
TGTGCCACCAGTGAGTCAGCGTATAGCTCCTACAATGAGCAGTTCTTC
>TRBD2|.|TRBJ2-1|TRBV12-3/TRBV12-4
CASSDPVLAVNEQFF
TGTGCCAGCAGTGACCCGGTACTAGCGGTGAATGAGCAGTTCTTC
>TRBD2|once|TRBJ2-2|TRBV20-1
CSARTRLAGGPGTGELFF
TGCAGTGCTCGAACCCGACTAGCGGGGGGGCCGGGCACCGGGGAGCTGTTTTTT
>TRBD2|once|TRBJ2-3|TRBV7-7
CASSWLPSGGRDTQYF
TGTGCCAGCAGCTGGCTCCCAAGCGGGGGTCGAGATACGCAGTATTTT
>.|.|TRBJ2-3|TRBV7-9
CASAKPPGLSETRNTQYF
TGTGCCAGCGCAAAGCCACCCGGTCTCTCGGAGACAAGAAATACGCAGTATTTT
>TRBD1|.|TRBJ2-5|TRBV5-1
CASSLGDSRDVGEQYF
TGCGCCAGCAGCTTGGGGGACAGTAGAGATGTGGGAGAGCAGTACTTC
>.|.|TRBJ1-4|TRBV29-1
CSVGDGSMGEKLFF
TGCAGCGTTGGGGATGGTTCCATGGGTGAAAAACTGTTTTTT
>.|.|TRBJ2-1|TRBV20-1
CSAQVGSNYNEQFF
TGCAGTGCCCAGGTAGGGAGCAACTACAATGAGCAGTTCTTC
>TRBD1|few|TRBJ1-1|TRBV7-6
CASSLLGTGNTEAFF
TGTGCCAGCAGCTTATTGGGGACAGGGAACACTGAAGCTTTCTTT
>TRBD2|few|TRBJ2-7|TRBV7-2
CASSLQIAGAYEQYF
TGTGCCAGCAGCCTCCAGATAGCGGGGGCCTACGAGCAGTACTTC
>TRBD2|.|TRBJ2-1|TRBV5-1
CASTARGSGRSYNEQFF
TGCGCCAGCACGGCACGGGGTAGCGGGAGATCCTACAATGAGCAGTTCTTC
>TRBD2|.|TRBJ2-7|TRBV7-2
CASSLAFLGLAYNEQYF
TGTGCCAGCAGCTTAGCATTCTTGGGACTAGCGTACAACGAGCAGTACTTC
>.|.|TRBJ1-2|TRBV20-1
CSAVGASYGYTF
TGCAGTGCTGTGGGCGCCAGCTATGGCTACACCTTC
>.|.|TRBJ1-6|TRBV5-1
CASSLETGRTNSPLHF
TGCGCCAGCAGCTTAGAGACGGGACGGACAAATTCACCCCTCCACTTT
>TRBD2|once|TRBJ2-7|TRBV4-1
CASSPPAGGKNEQYF
TGCGCCAGCAGCCCCCCAGCGGGAGGGAAAAACGAGCAGTACTTC
>.|once|TRBJ2-1|TRBV10-2
CAGAEGPDYNEQFF
TGCGCCGGGGCCGAGGGGCCCGACTACAATGAGCAGTTCTTC
>TRBD1|.|TRBJ1-6|TRBV9
CASSVALRTGGGNSPLHF
TGTGCCAGCAGCGTAGCTTTGAGGACAGGGGGCGGAAATTCACCCCTCCACTTT
>.|few|TRBJ2-3|TRBV7-3
CASSSGLETDTQYF
TGTGCCAGCAGCTCGGGACTGGAAACAGATACGCAGTATTTT
>TRBD2|.|TRBJ2-3|TRBV13
CASSYDLAGGPDTQYF
TGTGCCAGCAGCTATGACCTAGCGGGGGGGCCAGATACGCAGTATTTT
>.|.|TRBJ2-1|TRBV27
CASRFLGENEQFF
TGTGCCAGCAGATTCCTAGGGGAAAATGAGCAGTTCTTC
>.|few|TRBJ1-6|TRBV28
CASSFRGSPLHF
TGTGCCAGCAGTTTCCGTGGCTCACCCCTCCACTTT
>TRBD2|.|TRBJ2-2|TRBV6-2/TRBV6-3
CATRIGRTNTGELFF
TGTGCCACCAGGATCGGGAGGACAAACACCGGGGAGCTGTTTTTT
>.|few|TRBJ2-1|TRBV5-1
CASSSNQGPGMNEQFF
TGCGCCAGCAGCTCGAATCAGGGTCCAGGGATGAATGAGCAGTTCTTC
>TRBD2|.|TRBJ2-5|TRBV20-1
CSAKRPAGGTETQYF
TGCAGTGCAAAACGCCCAGCGGGAGGGACTGAGACCCAGTACTTC
>.|.|TRBJ2-1|TRBV20-1
CSAYTDHYNEQFF
TGCAGTGCATACACAGATCACTACAATGAGCAGTTCTTC
>.|.|TRBJ1-2|TRBV19
CASLLVPYDHTF
TGTGCCAGCCTTCTCGTCCCCTATGACCACACCTTC
>.|.|TRBJ2-7|TRBV25-1
CASSEESPYEQNF
TGTGCCAGCAGTGAAGAAAGCCCCTACGAGCAGAACTTC
>.|few|TRBJ1-2|TRBV7-2
CASSLNTEAYGYTF
TGTGCCAGCAGCTTAAATACAGAGGCCTATGGCTACACCTTC
>.|.|TRBJ1-2|TRBV19
CASSSSTGRISGYTF
TGTGCCAGTAGTTCATCGACCGGGCGGATATCTGGCTACACCTTC
>.|few|TRBJ1-2|TRBV10-3
CAISEGLGYTF
TGTGCCATCAGTGAGGGGTTGGGCTACACCTTC
>TRBD2|.|TRBJ2-7|TRBV10-3
CAITKNDRTSGNNEQYF
TGTGCCATCACTAAAAACGATAGGACTAGCGGGAATAATGAGCAGTACTTC
>TRBD1|few|TRBJ1-2|TRBV5-1
CASSFGAGQGSYGYTF
TGCGCCAGCAGCTTTGGCGCCGGACAGGGATCGTATGGCTACACCTTC
>TRBD1|few|TRBJ1-2|TRBV28
CASSLWGQGNGYTF
TGTGCCAGCAGTTTGTGGGGACAGGGGAACGGCTACACCTTC
>.|.|TRBJ2-1|TRBV2
CASTGVPDEQFF
TGTGCCAGCACAGGGGTTCCCGATGAGCAGTTCTTC
>.|.|TRBJ1-1|TRBV6-1
CAIWVEGDTEAFF
TGTGCCATTTGGGTGGAGGGAGACACTGAAGCTTTCTTT
>TRBD1|.|TRBJ2-7|TRBV14
CASSQGDSPYEQYF
TGTGCCAGCAGCCAAGGGGACAGCCCCTACGAGCAGTACTTC